This entry describes one T cell receptor beta chain. The antigen remains undetermined. Germline CDR1 is MDHEN and CDR2 is SYDVKM. The CDR3 is 15 residues long. V was pared by 5 bases and J by 4 bases, with 9 bases of the junction left unmatched. These data come from a study of CD8 T cells in ankylosing spondylitis. Overall study results and limits: Blood from ankylosing spondylitis patients appeared to carry a characteristic eight-variant TCR beta motif.

TCRdb passed the 5' RACE reads through MiXCR, listing each CDR3 protein once. The sample yields 200,000 to 250,000 distinct CDR3 sequences, 6% to 8% seen once. Sequencing was performed on blood, either unsorted or a sorted T cell fraction (not recorded which). This rearrangement joins TRBV28 to TRBJ2-5, with 8 bases identical to TRBD2. The clonotype originates from a male donor with ankylosing spondylitis. The CDR3 DNA follows: TGTGCCAGCAGTCAGGGTCGGGGGGGCTCAGAGACCCAGTACTTC. It is translated as CASSQGRGGSETQYF.